Shown below are 4 T cell receptor beta chains from a single sample sequenced in a study of T cells in Graves' hyperthyroidism and ophthalmopathy. Researchers amplified the TCR beta CDR3 regions from RNA transcripts. The TCR CDR3 was amplified in a first-round RT-PCR using the HTBI primer set. TCRdb re-analysed the multiplex PCR reads in MiXCR, keeping a single row per CDR3 protein. Among about 570,000 distinct CDR3 sequences listed, 11% to 15% were seen once. What was sequenced was blood. Receptors were obtained from a woman in her thirties or forties with Graves' hyperthyroidism.

About this clonotype itself: This may be a read error: a much more frequent sequence differs by one nucleotide. The conserved phenylalanine or tryptophan normally closing the CDR3 is absent here, so this likely arose from a read error. The CDR3 coding sequence is TGTGCCAGCAGTTCCAGGCGGGGCGGGAGGGACACTGAAGCTTTCTCT. This gives the protein CASSSRRGGRDTEAFS. V and J are TRBV28 and TRBJ1-1, with D perhaps matching TRBD1 (5 bases). Per the germline V gene, CDR1 is MDHEN and CDR2 is SYDVKM. V lost 4 bases to trimming and J lost 3 bases, with 18 bases between them. The CDR3 totals 16 residues.

The sample holds many counts of this clonotype. The gene calls are TRBV3-1 and TRBJ2-7; the D gene is possibly TRBD1 (5 bases). This CDR3 contains 12 residues. Deletions cut 3 bases from V and 7 bases from J, with 10 bases between. CDR1 is LGHDT and CDR2 is YNNKEL in the germline V gene (reference sequence). DNA of the CDR3: TGTGCCAGCAGCCAGACAGTGGGTGAGCAGTACTTC. Translation: CASSQTVGEQYF.

This clonotype appeared a few times. The chain joins TRBV27 to TRBJ2-1; 13 bases are a match to TRBD2. The junction had 7 bases not matched to a gene; V was cut back by 7 bases and J by 7 bases. Per germline, CDR1 MNHEY and CDR2 SMNVEV (reference sequence). The CDR3 is 15 amino acids. The CDR3 nucleotides read TGTGCCAGCACCCTCGGACTAGCGGGAGTAAATGAGCAGTTCTTC. It translates to CASTLGLAGVNEQFF.

The sample holds many counts of this clonotype. This chain connects TRBV30 to TRBJ2-7, with D perhaps matching TRBD1 or TRBD2 (6 bases each). The CDR3 extends over 13 amino acids. Germline V gene sequence: CDR1 GTSNPN, CDR2 SVGIG (reference sequence). CDR3 sequence reads: CAGARGGVYEQYF. CDR3 bases: TGTGCGGGGGCGCGAGGAGGGGTGTACGAGCAGTACTTC.